One sample yielded the 32 T cell receptor beta chains listed below, sequenced in a study of human T cells and chemical hapten exposure. Noted time point: pre-sensitization, week 0. The treatment is: therapeutic diphenylcyclopropenone sensitization with weekly scalp DPC. TCRdb ran MiXCR on the RACE reads and lists one entry per CDR3 protein. This table holds some 330,000 distinct CDR3 sequences, about 5% found once. This material consisted of whole blood, taken in connection with sensitization to the hapten diphenylcyclopropenone (DPC). The origin of the receptors is a woman aged 18-29 years with alopecia areata. Some clones in this sample may be carry-over from other donors' samples.

At least ten counts were recorded for this clonotype. The CDR3 here is CASNEGTREQYF. In nucleotides, the CDR3 is TGTGCCAGCAACGAGGGGACGCGGGAGCAGTACTTC. The rearrangement uses TRBV6-2 or TRBV6-3 and TRBJ2-7; D could derive from TRBD1 or TRBD2 (5 bases each). CDR3 size: 12 residues. The V end was cut by 7 bases, the J end by 7 bases, with 14 bases between. Germline CDR1 reads MNHEY; CDR2 reads SVGEGT.

The table lists this clonotype with a few counts. The CDR3 sequence is CASSPQSSGDTEAFF. The DNA of the CDR3 is TGTGCCAGCAGCCCCCAATCCAGTGGGGACACTGAAGCTTTCTTT. This sequence joins TRBV7-8 and TRBJ1-1; D is unclear. This CDR3 has 15 residues. The V end lost 5 bases, the J end lost 3 bases, and 16 bases lay between the germline ends. CDR1 and CDR2 from the germline V gene are SGHVS and FQNEAQ.

This chain links TRBV11-1 with TRBJ2-1; 12 bases match TRBD1. Germline V gene sequence: CDR1 SGHAT, CDR2 FQDESV (reference sequence). J gave up 6 bases and V 0 bases, and 21 bases lay outside the gene matches. The CDR3 sequence is 22 residues long. In DNA, the CDR3 is TGTGCCAGCAGCTTAGCGCTTAAGGGACAGGGGGCTGAAAGGAGGAGGATCAATGAGCAGTTCTTC. It codes for CASSLALKGQGAERRRINEQFF.

This clonotype was picked up many times. The chain combines TRBV20-1 with TRBJ1-1, with D perhaps TRBD1 (5 bases). CDR1 is DFQATT, CDR2 SNEGSKA, per germline (reference sequence). This CDR3 comprises 13 residues. The V end was cut by 1 base, the J end by 8 bases, with 14 bases between. DNA of the CDR3: TGCAGTGCTAGAGTTCCGGACAATCCCGAAGCTTTCTTT. It specifies CSARVPDNPEAFF.

The V gene is TRBV20-1, the J gene TRBJ2-3, with TRBD2 as a possible D gene (7 bases). The CDR3 covers 15 residues. The V end was cut by 5 bases, the J end by 3 bases, with 18 bases between. The germline V gene has CDR1 DFQATT and CDR2 SNEGSKA (reference sequence). CDR3 sequence reads: CSAPPREGGTDTQYF. CDR3 DNA: TGCAGTGCTCCCCCGCGAGAGGGGGGGACAGATACGCAGTATTTT.

This clonotype was seen many times. V gene TRBV7-9 combines with J gene TRBJ1-5, with no clear D. This CDR3 is 13 amino acids long. From germline, CDR1 is SEHNR and CDR2 FQNEAQ (reference sequence). Trimming took off 0 bases at V and 5 bases at J, with 5 bases between the two ends. CDR3 sequence reads: CASSLAGDQPQHF. CDR3 bases: TGTGCCAGCAGCTTAGCTGGGGATCAGCCCCAGCATTTT.

This clonotype was detected ten times or more. This chain uses TRBV20-1 with TRBJ2-5, with D uncertain. The germline CDR1 and CDR2 sequences are DFQATT and SNEGSKA (reference sequence). The CDR3 runs to 12 residues. V was cut by 3 bases and J by 3 bases, with 8 bases left in between. CDR3 region: CSASPQKETQYF. The CDR3 bases are TGCAGTGCTAGTCCCCAGAAAGAGACCCAGTACTTC.

The sample holds many counts of this clonotype. The chain links TRBV6-2 or TRBV6-3 to TRBJ1-5; D gene uncertain. V lost 2 bases and J 1 base, leaving 9 bases between the germline ends. There are 15 residues in the CDR3. Germline loops: CDR1 MNHEY, CDR2 SVGEGT. The CDR3: CASSYVPGSNQPQHF. CDR3 DNA sequence: TGTGCCAGCAGTTACGTGCCCGGGAGCAATCAGCCCCAGCATTTT.

This clonotype has only a few counts. This rearrangement joins TRBV2 to TRBJ1-5; tentatively, D is TRBD1 (6 bases). This CDR3 contains 15 residues. Trimming took 7 bases from V and 0 from J, leaving 13 bases between them. Germline V gene data show CDR1 as SNHLY and CDR2 as FYNNEI. DNA for the CDR3: TGTGCCAGCACCGCCCGGGGACATAGCAATCAGCCCCAGCATTTT. Protein: CASTARGHSNQPQHF.

This clonotype was counted many times. V usage is TRBV6-5 and J usage is TRBJ1-5; D not certain. Germline V gene sequence: CDR1 MNHEY, CDR2 SVGAGI. The ends were cut back, 6 bases at V and 2 bases at J, with 11 bases in the middle. This CDR3 is built from 14 residues. The CDR3 sequence is CASSDVMGNQPQHF. In DNA, the CDR3 is TGTGCCAGCAGCGACGTCATGGGCAATCAGCCCCAGCATTTT.

This clonotype was seen at least ten times. The chain joins TRBV18 to TRBJ2-7, with TRBD1 matching over 9 bases. Germline CDR1 is KGHSH and CDR2 is LQKENI. The CDR3 extends over 15 amino acids. V was clipped by 2 bases and J by 7 bases; unmatched bases: 9. CDR3 residues: CASSPSLQGALEQYF. CDR3 bases: TGTGCCAGCTCACCATCCCTACAGGGGGCTTTGGAGCAGTACTTC.

This clonotype was recorded many times. The V call is TRBV6-5, the J call TRBJ2-1; 7 positions agree with TRBD1. The CDR3 spans 13 residues. The germline CDR1 and CDR2 sequences are MNHEY and SVGAGI. After removal of 5 bases from V and 6 bases from J, the junction contained 4 bases not matched to a gene. As DNA, the CDR3 is TGTGCCAGCAGTCCTCGACAGGGCAATGAGCAGTTCTTC. Its protein product is CASSPRQGNEQFF.

The table lists this clonotype with a few counts. V usage is TRBV2 and J usage is TRBJ2-3; D is uncertain. CDR3 length: 13 amino acids. Germline values: CDR1 SNHLY, CDR2 FYNNEI. V lost 4 bases and J 5 bases, leaving 10 bases between the germline ends. The CDR3 loop reads CASSAAGEDTQYF. As DNA, the CDR3 is TGTGCCAGCAGTGCGGCTGGGGAAGATACGCAGTATTTT.

Many counts were recorded for this clonotype. The chain is built from TRBV27 and TRBJ2-3, with D tentatively TRBD1 or TRBD2 (6 bases each). Trimming removed 8 bases from V and 6 bases from J, with 21 bases in between. Looked up from germline, CDR1 is MNHEY and CDR2 is SMNVEV (reference sequence). The CDR3 is made up of 15 amino acids. CDR3 region: CASVGAGGVRDTQYF. In DNA form, the CDR3 reads TGTGCCAGCGTGGGGGCTGGCGGGGTCAGGGATACGCAGTATTTT.

This clonotype was detected many times. V gene TRBV20-1 combines with J gene TRBJ2-3, with D possibly being TRBD2 (5 bases). V was cut by 7 bases and J by 1 base, with 15 bases left in between. The germline V gene has CDR1 DFQATT and CDR2 SNEGSKA (reference sequence). This CDR3 spans 14 amino acids. The CDR3 spells CSVLTGSRTDTQYF. CDR3 nucleotide sequence: TGCAGTGTCCTTACGGGGTCCCGCACAGATACGCAGTATTTT.

This clonotype was counted ten times or more. This chain joins TRBV2 and TRBJ1-5, with D perhaps matching TRBD1 (5 bases). Trimming removed 5 bases at V and 0 bases at J, with 11 bases between. The CDR3 extends over 15 amino acids. Germline CDR1 is SNHLY and CDR2 is FYNNEI. CDR3 bases: TGTGCCAGCAGTTGGACAACCGCTAGCAATCAGCCCCAGCATTTT. Protein product: CASSWTTASNQPQHF.

This clonotype has only a few counts. V and J are TRBV27 and TRBJ1-3, with unresolved D. The CDR3 consists of 14 residues. CDR1 is MNHEY and CDR2 is SMNVEV in the germline V gene (reference sequence). Deletions cut 6 bases from V and 6 bases from J, with 15 bases between. CDR3 loop: CASRSLIKSNTIYF. The CDR3 coding sequence is TGTGCCAGCAGAAGCCTTATTAAATCAAACACCATATATTTT.

The chain carries TRBV27 and TRBJ1-2, with a possible D match to TRBD1 (6 bases). V dropped 5 bases and J dropped 4 bases, with 14 bases sitting between them. The CDR3 extends over 14 amino acids. Germline values: CDR1 MNHEY, CDR2 SMNVEV (reference sequence). The DNA of the CDR3 is TGTGCCAGCAGTCCCGTCGACAGGATCTATGGCTACACCTTC. Protein sequence: CASSPVDRIYGYTF.

This rearrangement joins TRBV5-1 to TRBJ2-1, with TRBD2 matching over 8 bases. Germline CDR1 is SGHRS and CDR2 is YFSETQ. The CDR3 has 13 amino acids. V lost 0 bases and J lost 15; bases outside the gene matches: 8. The CDR3 region has the DNA TGCGCCAGCAGCTTGGGGGACCCCCGGGGGGGGTTCTTC. Residues: CASSLGDPRGGFF.

Details on this clonotype: A single base separates this from a much larger clone, so it may be a read error. This chain links TRBV7-7 with TRBJ2-2; a weak D match, TRBD2 (5 bases). Germline values: CDR1 SSHAT, CDR2 FNYEAQ (reference sequence). The CDR3 extends over 14 amino acids. For the CDR3, the DNA is TGTGCTAGCAGCTTAGAGTCGAACACCGGGGAGCTGATTTTT. As protein: CASSLESNTGELIF.

This clonotype was recorded at least ten times. The chain carries TRBV29-1 and TRBJ1-1, with 7 bases matching TRBD1. Germline assignment: CDR1 SQVTM and CDR2 ANQGSEA. The CDR3 has 11 amino acids. The ends lost 7 bases at V and 6 bases at J; junction bases unmatched: 5. CDR3 loop: CSAAQGPEAFF. Here the CDR3 DNA reads TGCAGCGCTGCACAGGGGCCTGAAGCTTTCTTT.

The CDR3 spells CATSDRTSGGPNEQFF. The CDR3 DNA reads TGTGCCACCAGTGACCGGACTAGCGGGGGCCCCAATGAGCAGTTCTTC. This chain uses TRBV24-1 with TRBJ2-1; 13 bases are a match to TRBD2. The CDR3 runs to 16 residues. V lost 4 bases and J lost 6; bases outside the gene matches: 5. Germline CDR1 and CDR2: KGHDR and SFDVKD.

This clonotype was picked up a small number of times. The V and J genes are TRBV4-2 and TRBJ2-1; tentatively, D is TRBD1 (5 bases). Germline V gene lookup returns CDR1 LGHNA and CDR2 YNFKEQ. This CDR3 comprises 15 residues. Between the trimmed V and J ends, which lost 0 bases and 9 bases, there was a span of 15 bases. CDR3 nucleotides: TGTGCCAGCAGCCAAGATCGACAGCTAGGTACTGAGCAGTTCTTC. It is translated as CASSQDRQLGTEQFF.

This clonotype has a handful of counts. V is TRBV6-6 and J is TRBJ2-3, with TRBD2 matching 9 bases. Germline V gene data show CDR1 as MNHNY and CDR2 as SVGAGI (reference sequence). The CDR3 runs to 17 residues. Losses at the gene ends were 2 bases for V and 0 bases for J; bases not matched to a gene: 6. CDR3 loop: CASSYGSGGLSTDTQYF. CDR3 DNA: TGTGCCAGCAGTTACGGGAGCGGGGGGCTTAGCACAGATACGCAGTATTTT.

This clonotype was counted at least ten times. V and J are TRBV5-1 and TRBJ1-2, with D perhaps TRBD1 (6 bases). The germline gives CDR1 SGHRS, CDR2 YFSETQ. This CDR3 has 14 residues. Trimming pared 4 bases from V and 7 bases from J, leaving 17 bases between. CDR3 loop: CASSPGGQTGGYTF. The CDR3 DNA sequence: TGCGCCAGCAGCCCTGGGGGCCAGACGGGTGGCTACACCTTC.

Concerning this clonotype: Likely a read error: the CDR3 ends without its conserved phenylalanine or tryptophan. The chain is built from TRBV3-1 and TRBJ2-7; unclear D gene. The length of the CDR3 is 14 residues. Germline values: CDR1 LGHDT, CDR2 YNNKEL (reference sequence). V dropped 2 bases and J dropped 5 bases, with 13 bases sitting between them. CDR3 amino acids: CASSQRRSFHEQYL. The CDR3 DNA reads TGTGCCAGCAGCCAAAGGCGTTCGTTCCACGAGCAGTACCTC.

V gene TRBV28 combines with J gene TRBJ2-7; D is ambiguous. The CDR3 runs to 15 residues. From germline, CDR1 is MDHEN and CDR2 SYDVKM. V was pared by 2 bases and J by 0 bases, with 11 bases between. CDR3 in amino acids: CASSLGLSDSYEQYF. The CDR3 DNA reads TGTGCCAGCAGTTTAGGGTTGTCAGACTCCTACGAGCAGTACTTC. Full variable domain (remainder filled in from reference TRBV28 and TRBJ2-7): DVKVTQSSRYLVKRTGEKVFLECVQDMDHENMFWYRQDPGLGLRLIYFSYDVKMKEKGDIPEGYSVSREKKERFSLILESASTNQTSMYLCASSLGLSDSYEQYFGPGTRLTVT.

This clonotype appeared many times. The gene calls are TRBV6-2 or TRBV6-3 and TRBJ1-5; D gene unclear. Trimming took off 2 bases at V and 2 bases at J, with 16 bases between the two ends. CDR3 length equals 17 residues. From germline, CDR1 is MNHEY and CDR2 SVGEGT. The CDR3 bases are TGTGCCAGCAGTTACCCCGCGGGTAGGGCTGGCAATCAGCCCCAGCATTTT. Protein sequence: CASSYPAGRAGNQPQHF.

The chain uses TRBV5-1 and TRBJ2-3; 7 bases match TRBD1. This CDR3 has 15 residues. With V trimmed by 3 bases and J by 4 bases, 8 bases remained unmatched. Germline lookup yields CDR1 SGHRS and CDR2 YFSETQ. CDR3: CASSSRDSNPDTQYF. As DNA, the CDR3 is TGCGCCAGCAGCTCCCGGGACAGTAACCCAGATACGCAGTATTTT.

This clonotype came up once. The genes are TRBV5-6 and TRBJ2-7, with TRBD1 matching 9 bases. The CDR3 is 15 amino acids. CDR1 is SGHDT and CDR2 is YYEEEE in the germline V gene. Trimming at V came to 4 bases and at J to 2 bases, leaving 7 bases not matched to a gene. The CDR3 DNA follows: TGTGCCAGCAGCACCCGGGACAGGGCCCCCTACGAGCAGTACTTC. It specifies CASSTRDRAPYEQYF.

This clonotype was seen many times. This chain joins TRBV2 and TRBJ1-2; D is unresolved. Trimming pared 4 bases from V and 8 bases from J, leaving 11 bases between. CDR3 length: 12 residues. Germline V lookup: CDR1 SNHLY, CDR2 FYNNEI. Written as DNA, the CDR3 is TGTGCCAGCAGTGTCAGGATCGAGGGCTACACCTTC. It yields the protein CASSVRIEGYTF.

The chain couples TRBV7-8 to TRBJ1-5; perhaps TRBD1 as D (5 bases). V dropped 2 bases and J dropped 7 bases, with 21 bases sitting between them. The CDR3 sequence is 17 residues long. Germline V CDR1 and CDR2: SGHVS, FQNEAQ. The CDR3 DNA reads TGTGCCAGCAGCTTATACTCGTCCCCGAGGGGAGGGCAGCCCCAGCATTTT. Encoded protein: CASSLYSSPRGGQPQHF.